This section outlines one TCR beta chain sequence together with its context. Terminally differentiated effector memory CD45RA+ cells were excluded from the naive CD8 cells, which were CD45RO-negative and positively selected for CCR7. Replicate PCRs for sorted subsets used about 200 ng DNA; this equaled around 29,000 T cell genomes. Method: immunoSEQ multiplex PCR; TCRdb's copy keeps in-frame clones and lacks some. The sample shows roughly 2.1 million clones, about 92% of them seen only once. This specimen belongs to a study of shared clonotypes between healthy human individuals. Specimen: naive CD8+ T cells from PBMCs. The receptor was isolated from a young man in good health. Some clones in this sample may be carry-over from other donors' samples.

CDR3 in amino acids: CASSVTGSGFPTHNEQFF. In DNA form, the CDR3 reads TGTGCCAGCAGCGTCACAGGTAGCGGGTTTCCTACCCACAATGAGCAGTTCTTC. The rearrangement uses TRBV9 and TRBJ2-1, with 7 bases fitting TRBD2. V trimming: 2 bases; J trimming: 5 bases; junction bases outside the gene matches: 16. Germline CDR1 SGDLS, CDR2 YYNGEE. The CDR3 length is 18 residues.